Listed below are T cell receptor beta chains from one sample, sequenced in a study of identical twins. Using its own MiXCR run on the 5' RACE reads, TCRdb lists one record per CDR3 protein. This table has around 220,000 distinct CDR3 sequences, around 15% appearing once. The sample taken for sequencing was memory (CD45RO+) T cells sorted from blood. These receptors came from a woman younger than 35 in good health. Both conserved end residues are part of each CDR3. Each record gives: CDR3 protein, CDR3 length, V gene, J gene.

cdr3_aa: CASSRTGIHEQYF
cdr3_length: 13
v_call: TRBV3-1
j_call: TRBJ2-7

cdr3_aa: CASSSRPGLGRSTDTQYF
cdr3_length: 18
v_call: TRBV11-2
j_call: TRBJ2-3

cdr3_aa: CASSISGRSYNEQFF
cdr3_length: 15
v_call: TRBV19
j_call: TRBJ2-1

cdr3_aa: CSTHRGTQETQYF
cdr3_length: 13
v_call: TRBV20-1
j_call: TRBJ2-5

cdr3_aa: CASTRQGKTVSTYGYTF
cdr3_length: 17
v_call: TRBV6-1
j_call: TRBJ1-2

cdr3_aa: CASTRGSAPRGELFF
cdr3_length: 15
v_call: TRBV2
j_call: TRBJ2-2

cdr3_aa: CASSPTGPRVGYTF
cdr3_length: 14
v_call: TRBV11-3
j_call: TRBJ1-2

cdr3_aa: CASSSSGLATVHEQFF
cdr3_length: 16
v_call: TRBV5-1
j_call: TRBJ2-1

cdr3_aa: CASSQDWGAEETQYF
cdr3_length: 15
v_call: TRBV4-2
j_call: TRBJ2-5

cdr3_aa: CASSLSRIAEAFF
cdr3_length: 13
v_call: TRBV5-1
j_call: TRBJ1-1

cdr3_aa: CSARGGADYEQYF
cdr3_length: 13
v_call: TRBV20-1
j_call: TRBJ2-7

cdr3_aa: CASSEKMGFEDEQFF
cdr3_length: 15
v_call: TRBV6-1
j_call: TRBJ2-1

cdr3_aa: CASSDRTENTEAFF
cdr3_length: 14
v_call: TRBV7-9
j_call: TRBJ1-1

cdr3_aa: CASSLQVTYEQYF
cdr3_length: 13
v_call: TRBV7-2
j_call: TRBJ2-7

cdr3_aa: CASSYSNFFYEQYF
cdr3_length: 14
v_call: TRBV6-5
j_call: TRBJ2-7

cdr3_aa: CASSRNVNTEAFF
cdr3_length: 13
v_call: TRBV5-1
j_call: TRBJ1-1

cdr3_aa: CASSPTGGSGQPQHF
cdr3_length: 15
v_call: TRBV5-1
j_call: TRBJ1-5

cdr3_aa: CASSAGTGNQPQHF
cdr3_length: 14
v_call: TRBV5-1
j_call: TRBJ1-5

cdr3_aa: CSARGGLSGELFF
cdr3_length: 13
v_call: TRBV20-1
j_call: TRBJ2-2

cdr3_aa: CATSDFSKGNEQFF
cdr3_length: 14
v_call: TRBV24-1
j_call: TRBJ2-1

cdr3_aa: CASSHTPGTSSYNEQFF
cdr3_length: 17
v_call: TRBV4-3
j_call: TRBJ2-1

cdr3_aa: CASSLGNTGNEQFF
cdr3_length: 14
v_call: TRBV5-1
j_call: TRBJ2-1

cdr3_aa: CASSHRNNEQFF
cdr3_length: 12
v_call: TRBV3-1
j_call: TRBJ2-1

cdr3_aa: CASSRDSSVYEQYF
cdr3_length: 14
v_call: TRBV5-1
j_call: TRBJ2-7

cdr3_aa: CASSLARDSYEQYF
cdr3_length: 14
v_call: TRBV7-9
j_call: TRBJ2-7

cdr3_aa: CASSFTAQETQYF
cdr3_length: 13
v_call: TRBV5-6
j_call: TRBJ2-5

cdr3_aa: CASRRTGGISPLHF
cdr3_length: 14
v_call: TRBV12-3/TRBV12-4
j_call: TRBJ1-6

cdr3_aa: CASSQAEFTGELFF
cdr3_length: 14
v_call: TRBV4-3
j_call: TRBJ2-2

cdr3_aa: CASSYSEVDTQYF
cdr3_length: 13
v_call: TRBV6-5
j_call: TRBJ2-3

cdr3_aa: CASSLWSSTNEKLFF
cdr3_length: 15
v_call: TRBV7-9
j_call: TRBJ1-4

cdr3_aa: CASSPPYTYNEQFF
cdr3_length: 14
v_call: TRBV3-1
j_call: TRBJ2-1